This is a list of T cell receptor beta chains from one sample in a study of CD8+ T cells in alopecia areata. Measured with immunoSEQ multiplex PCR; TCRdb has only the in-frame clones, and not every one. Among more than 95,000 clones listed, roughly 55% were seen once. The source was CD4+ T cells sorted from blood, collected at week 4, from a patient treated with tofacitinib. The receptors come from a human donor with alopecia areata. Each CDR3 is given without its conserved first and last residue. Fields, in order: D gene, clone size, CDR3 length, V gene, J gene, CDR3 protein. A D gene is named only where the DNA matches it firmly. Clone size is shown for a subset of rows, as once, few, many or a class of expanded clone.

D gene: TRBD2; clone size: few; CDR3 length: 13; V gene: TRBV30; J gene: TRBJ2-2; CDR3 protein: AWSGLAGATGELF
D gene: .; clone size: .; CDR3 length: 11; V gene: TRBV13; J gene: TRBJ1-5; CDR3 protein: ASSLTVNQPQH
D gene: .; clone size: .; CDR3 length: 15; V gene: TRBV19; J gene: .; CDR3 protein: ASSMMVTGLTHYEQY
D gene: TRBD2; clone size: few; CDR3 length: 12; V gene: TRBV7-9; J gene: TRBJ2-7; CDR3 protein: ASSLFAGGDEQY
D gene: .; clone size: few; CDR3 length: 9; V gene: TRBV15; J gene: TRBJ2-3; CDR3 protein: ATSFRHTQY
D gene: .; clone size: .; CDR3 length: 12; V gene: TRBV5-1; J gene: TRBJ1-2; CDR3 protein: ASSSGTVNYGYT
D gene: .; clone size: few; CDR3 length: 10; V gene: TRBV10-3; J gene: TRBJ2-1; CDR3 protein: AISSQGEEQF
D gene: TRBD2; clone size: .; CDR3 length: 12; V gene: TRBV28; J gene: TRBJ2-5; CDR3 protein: ASSLGGGRQTQY
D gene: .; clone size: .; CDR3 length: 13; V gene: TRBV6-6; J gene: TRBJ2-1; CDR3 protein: ASSPDRSTYNEQF
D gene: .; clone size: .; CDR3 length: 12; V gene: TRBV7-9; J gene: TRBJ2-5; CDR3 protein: ASSGTPYQETQY
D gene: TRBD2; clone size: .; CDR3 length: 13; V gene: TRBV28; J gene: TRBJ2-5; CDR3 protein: ASSPPRGDGGTQY
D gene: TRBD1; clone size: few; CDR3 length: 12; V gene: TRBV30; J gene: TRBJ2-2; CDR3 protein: AWRTGKNTGELF
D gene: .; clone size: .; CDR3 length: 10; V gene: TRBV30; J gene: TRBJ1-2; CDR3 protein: AWRDKVYGYT
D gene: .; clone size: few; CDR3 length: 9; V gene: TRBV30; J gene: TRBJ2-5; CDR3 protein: AWSVQETQY
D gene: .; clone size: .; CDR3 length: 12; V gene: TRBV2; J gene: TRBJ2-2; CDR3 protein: AGSDTANTGELF
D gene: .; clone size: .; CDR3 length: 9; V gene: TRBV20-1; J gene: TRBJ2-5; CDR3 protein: SARGQETQY
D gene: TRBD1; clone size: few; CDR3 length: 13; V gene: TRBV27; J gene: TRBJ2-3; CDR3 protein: ASGRDRMSTDTQY
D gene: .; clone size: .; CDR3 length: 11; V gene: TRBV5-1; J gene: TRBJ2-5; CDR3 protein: ASSWTTQETQY
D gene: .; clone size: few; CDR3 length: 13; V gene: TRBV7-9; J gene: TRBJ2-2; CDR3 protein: ASSRGTTNTGELF
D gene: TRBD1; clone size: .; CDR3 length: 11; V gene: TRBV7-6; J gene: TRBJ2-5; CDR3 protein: ASSLGQEETQY
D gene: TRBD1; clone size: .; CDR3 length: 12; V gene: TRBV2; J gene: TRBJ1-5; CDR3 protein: ASSLRGDNQPQH
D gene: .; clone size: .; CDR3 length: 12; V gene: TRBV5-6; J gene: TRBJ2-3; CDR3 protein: ASNYGGRTDTQY
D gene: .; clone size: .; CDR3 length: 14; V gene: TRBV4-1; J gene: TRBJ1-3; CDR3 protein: ASSLADSRSGNTIY
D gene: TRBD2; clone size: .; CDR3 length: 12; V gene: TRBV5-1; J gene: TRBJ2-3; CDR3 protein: ASRLSGSIDTQY
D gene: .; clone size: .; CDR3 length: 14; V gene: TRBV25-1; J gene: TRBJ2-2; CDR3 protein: ASSESRGRDTGELF
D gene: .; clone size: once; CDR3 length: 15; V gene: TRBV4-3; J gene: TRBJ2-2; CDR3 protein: ASSQDLMWRRAGELF
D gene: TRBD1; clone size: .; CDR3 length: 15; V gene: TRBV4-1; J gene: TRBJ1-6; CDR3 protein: ASSRGQASSYNSPLH
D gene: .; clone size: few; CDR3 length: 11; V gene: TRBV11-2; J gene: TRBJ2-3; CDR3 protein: ASSLGITDTQY
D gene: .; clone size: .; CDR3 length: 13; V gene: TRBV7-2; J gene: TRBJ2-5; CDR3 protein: ASSLADWRSAAQY
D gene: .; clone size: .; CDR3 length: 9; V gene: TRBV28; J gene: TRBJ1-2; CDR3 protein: ASSLGFGYT
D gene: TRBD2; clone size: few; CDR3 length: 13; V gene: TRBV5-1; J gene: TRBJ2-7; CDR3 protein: ASSFSSGTAYEQY
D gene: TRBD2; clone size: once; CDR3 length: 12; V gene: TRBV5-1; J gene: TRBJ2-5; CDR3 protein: ASSQSGVGETQY
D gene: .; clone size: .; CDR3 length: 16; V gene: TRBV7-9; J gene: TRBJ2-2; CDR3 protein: ASSYRRSPIANTGELF
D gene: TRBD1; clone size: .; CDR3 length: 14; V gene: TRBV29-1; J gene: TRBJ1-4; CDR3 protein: SVWTGGTWPNEKLF
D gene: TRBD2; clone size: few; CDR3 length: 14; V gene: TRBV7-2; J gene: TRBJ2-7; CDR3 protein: ASSLRLAGGPAEQY
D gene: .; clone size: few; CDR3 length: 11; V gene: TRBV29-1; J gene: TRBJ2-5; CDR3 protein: SVYSNTAETQY
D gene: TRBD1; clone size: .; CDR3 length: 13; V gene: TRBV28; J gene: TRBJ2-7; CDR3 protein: ASSLGAGGVYEQY
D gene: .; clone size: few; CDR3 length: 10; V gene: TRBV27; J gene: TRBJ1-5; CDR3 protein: ASSQTGQPQH
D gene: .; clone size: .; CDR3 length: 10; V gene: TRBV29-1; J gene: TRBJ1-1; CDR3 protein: SVEGARTEAF
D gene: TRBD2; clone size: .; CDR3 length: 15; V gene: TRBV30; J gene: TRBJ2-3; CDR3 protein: AWSVPPTSGKVDTQY
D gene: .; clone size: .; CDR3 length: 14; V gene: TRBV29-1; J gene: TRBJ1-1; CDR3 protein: SGRGTDKGGNTEAF
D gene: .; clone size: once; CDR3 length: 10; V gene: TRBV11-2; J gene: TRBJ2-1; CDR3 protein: ASSPRADEQF
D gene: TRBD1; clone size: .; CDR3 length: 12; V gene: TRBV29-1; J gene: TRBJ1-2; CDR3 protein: SVETGALNYGYT
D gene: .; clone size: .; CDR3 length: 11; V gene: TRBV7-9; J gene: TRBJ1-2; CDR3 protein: ASSPEILLGYT
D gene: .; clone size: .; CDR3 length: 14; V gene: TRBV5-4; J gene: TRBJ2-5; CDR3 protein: ASSSPLVRVEETQY
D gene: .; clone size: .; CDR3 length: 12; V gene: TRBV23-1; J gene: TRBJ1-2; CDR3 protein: ASSPPARGGGYT
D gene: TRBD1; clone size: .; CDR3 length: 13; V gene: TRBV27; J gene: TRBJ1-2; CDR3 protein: ASSSRDRGAYGYT
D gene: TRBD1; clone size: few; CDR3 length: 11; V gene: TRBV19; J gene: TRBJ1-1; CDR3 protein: ASRTGPGTEAF
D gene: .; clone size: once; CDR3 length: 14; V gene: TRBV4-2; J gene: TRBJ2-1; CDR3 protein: ASSQAPAGHYNEQF
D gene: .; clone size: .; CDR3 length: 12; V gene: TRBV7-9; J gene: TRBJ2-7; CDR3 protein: ASSLGNTAYEQY
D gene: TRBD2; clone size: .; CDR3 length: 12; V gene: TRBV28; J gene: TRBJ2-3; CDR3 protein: ASRGSGGADTQY
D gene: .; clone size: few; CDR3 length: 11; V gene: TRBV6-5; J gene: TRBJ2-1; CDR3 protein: ASSTGFWNEQF
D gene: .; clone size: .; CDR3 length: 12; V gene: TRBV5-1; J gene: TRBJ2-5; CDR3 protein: ASSSRGDQETQY